Each of the 26 T cell receptor beta chains below was sequenced from the same sample in a study of cytomegalovirus exposure and HLA in healthy donors. PCR used 60 Vbeta primers and 13 Jbeta primers. Sequenced by immunoSEQ multiplex PCR; TCRdb stores in-frame clones only, minus some. The table includes approximately 110,000 clones, 65% to 75% detected once. Input material: PBMCs. The receptors stem from a young man in good health and CMV-seropositive.

This clone was counted a few times. The chain uses TRBV7-3 and TRBJ2-1, with a possible D match to TRBD2 (6 bases). The CDR3 is made up of 14 amino acids. Germline V gene sequence: CDR1 SGHTA, CDR2 FQGTGA. Trimming took off 5 bases at V and 2 bases at J, with 10 bases between the two ends. The chain's CDR3 is CASSGSGPYNEQFF. The CDR3 nucleotides read TGTGCCAGCAGCGGTAGCGGTCCCTACAATGAGCAGTTCTTC.

The chain uses TRBV5-5 and TRBJ1-4, with 8 nucleotides matching TRBD1. Germline CDR1 is SGHKS and CDR2 is YYEKEE (reference sequence). With V trimmed by 4 bases and J by 3 bases, 5 bases remained unmatched. The CDR3 totals 15 residues. The CDR3 region has the DNA TGTGCCAGCAGCCAACCGGGACAGGCTAATGAAAAACTGTTTTTT. It translates to CASSQPGQANEKLFF.

The chain joins TRBV7-9 to TRBJ1-3, with TRBD1 identical over 8 bases. This CDR3 contains 16 residues. The germline CDR1 and CDR2 sequences are SEHNR and FQNEAQ (reference sequence). V dropped 1 base and J dropped 3; count of bases not matched to a gene: 5. The CDR3 bases are TGTGCCAGCAGCTTAGGTGGTGGGACAGGTGGAAACACCATATATTTT. Its translation: CASSLGGGTGGNTIYF.

The genes are TRBV11-2 and TRBJ1-2; weak D call: TRBD1 (6 bases). V lost 1 base to trimming and J lost 4 bases, with 10 bases between them. The germline V gene encodes CDR1 SGHAT and CDR2 FQNNGV. CDR3 length: 14 residues. CDR3 in DNA: TGTGCCAGCAGCTTAGGCCAGGGGAGCTATGGCTACACCTTC. Residues: CASSLGQGSYGYTF.

The chain joins TRBV30 to TRBJ2-1; possibly TRBD2 for D (6 bases). V was pared by 3 bases and J by 0 bases, with 18 bases between. CDR1 is GTSNPN, CDR2 SVGIG, per germline (reference sequence). The length of the CDR3 is 17 residues. The CDR3 DNA reads TGTGCCTGGAGCCCTTTACTAGCCCCCTCCTCCTACAATGAGCAGTTCTTC. It translates to CAWSPLLAPSSYNEQFF. The full variable domain, completed using reference TRBV30 and TRBJ2-1, is SQTIHQWPATLVQPVGSPLSLECTVEGTSNPNLYWYRQAAGRGLQLLFYSVGIGQISSEVPQNLSASRPQDRQFILSSKKLLLSDSGFYLCAWSPLLAPSSYNEQFFGPGTRLTVL.

The chain combines TRBV7-2 with TRBJ2-2; D gene ambiguous. Germline loops: CDR1 SGHTA, CDR2 FQGNSA. CDR3 length: 15 residues. The ends were cut back, 5 bases at V and 1 base at J, with 11 bases in the middle. This chain's CDR3 is CASSPLTGNTGELFF. The CDR3 coding sequence is TGTGCCAGCAGCCCGTTAACGGGGAACACCGGGGAGCTGTTTTTT.

CDR3 amino acids: CASGVRGARNEQFF. The CDR3 nucleotides are TGCGCCAGCGGGGTACGGGGGGCCCGCAATGAGCAGTTCTTC. The V call is TRBV5-1, the J call TRBJ2-1; TRBD2 is a possible D gene (7 bases). The CDR3 is 14 residues long. Germline values: CDR1 SGHRS, CDR2 YFSETQ. V was shortened by 7 bases and J by 6 bases, with 17 bases between the two germline ends.

The CDR3 region has the DNA TGTGCTAGTGGTTGGGGGACAGGGGACTCACCCCTCCACTTT. Its protein is CASGWGTGDSPLHF. The chain has TRBV12-5 and TRBJ1-6; 10 bases are a match to TRBD1. V was clipped by 4 bases and J by 10 bases; unmatched bases: 4. Per the germline V gene, CDR1 is LGHNT and CDR2 is FRNRAP. CDR3 length: 14 amino acids.

The J gene is TRBJ2-2, the V gene TRBV2; 10 nucleotides line up with TRBD2. The ends lost 11 bases at V and 3 bases at J; junction bases unmatched: 12. The CDR3 contains 16 residues. CDR1 SNHLY and CDR2 FYNNEI come from the germline V gene. CDR3 in DNA: TGTGCCGGGGCTCCTAGCGGGGGAGCTTACACCGGGGAGCTGTTTTTT. Encoded protein: CAGAPSGGAYTGELFF.

This chain uses TRBV27 with TRBJ1-1; 10 bases agree with TRBD1. Trimming took 5 bases from V and 10 from J; bases not matched to a gene: 13. CDR1 is MNHEY, CDR2 SMNVEV, per germline (reference sequence). The CDR3 has 15 residues. The CDR3 loop reads CASSAPGQGNFGAFF. Written as DNA, the CDR3 is TGTGCCAGCAGTGCCCCGGGACAGGGGAATTTTGGAGCTTTCTTT.

This chain joins TRBV7-2 and TRBJ1-1, with 9 bases lining up with TRBD1. J lost 11 bases, V lost 5 bases, and 9 bases had no gene match. CDR3 length: 13 residues. Germline V lookup: CDR1 SGHTA, CDR2 FQGNSA. This CDR3 is CASSALFGTGAFF. CDR3 coding DNA: TGTGCCAGCAGCGCCTTGTTCGGGACAGGGGCTTTCTTT.

V is TRBV5-1 and J is TRBJ2-7; 7 bases match TRBD2. The CDR3 has 15 amino acids. The germline CDR1 and CDR2 sequences are SGHRS and YFSETQ. The V segment lost 4 bases and the J segment 0 bases; nucleotides outside the gene matches: 7. In nucleotides, the CDR3 is TGCGCCAGCAGCGGTGGGGGGGGAAGCTCCTACGAGCAGTACTTC. This codes for CASSGGGGSSYEQYF.

On this clone: A read error may account for a junction end that differs from germline. The rearrangement joins TRBV18 to TRBJ2-7, with TRBD1 identical over 10 bases. The CDR3 spans 13 residues. CDR1 and CDR2 from the germline V gene are KGHSH and LQKENI. The CDR3 bases are TGTGCCGGCTCACCCCTAGGACAGGGGGAACAGTACTTC. Translation: CAGSPLGQGEQYF.

V gene TRBV5-1 combines with J gene TRBJ1-4; D call uncertain. Germline V gives CDR1 SGHRS, CDR2 YFSETQ. V dropped 0 bases and J dropped 3 bases, with 9 bases sitting between them. The CDR3 is made up of 15 amino acids. DNA of the CDR3: TGCGCCAGCAGCTTGGCTCCCGGGGCTAATGAAAAACTGTTTTTT. It is translated as CASSLAPGANEKLFF.

The V and J genes are TRBV18 and TRBJ2-7; 12 bases are shared with TRBD2. Per the germline V gene, CDR1 is KGHSH and CDR2 is LQKENI. CDR3 length equals 17 residues. V shed 3 bases, J shed 2 bases, and the junction held 8 bases outside the gene matches. This CDR3 reads CASSPSSGGAVTYEQYF. DNA for the CDR3: TGTGCCAGCTCACCCTCTAGCGGGGGGGCCGTAACCTACGAGCAGTACTTC. The full variable domain, its missing parts supplied by reference TRBV18 and TRBJ2-7, is NAGVMQNPRHLVRRRGQEARLRCSPMKGHSHVYWYRQLPEEGLKFMVYLQKENIIDESGMPKERFSAEFPKEGPSILRIQQVVRGDSAAYFCASSPSSGGAVTYEQYFGPGTRLTVT.

To note about this clone: An end of the junction differs from the germline gene, which may be a read error. CDR3 in amino acids: CASSGADGRYGYPF. CDR3 nucleotide sequence: TGTGCCAGCAGCGGAGCGGACGGACGCTATGGCTACCCCTTC. This chain uses TRBV7-9 with TRBJ1-2; unclear D gene. The CDR3 covers 14 residues. CDR1 is SEHNR, CDR2 FQNEAQ, per germline (reference sequence).

This clone has a handful of counts. The chain is built from TRBV6-1 and TRBJ2-5; TRBD1 agrees at 7 bases. Per the germline V gene, CDR1 is MNHNS and CDR2 is SASEGT. Trimming took 5 bases from V and 2 from J; bases not matched to a gene: 8. CDR3 length: 15 amino acids. The CDR3 sequence is CASSFRQGPQETQYF. Written as DNA, the CDR3 is TGTGCCAGCAGTTTTCGACAGGGCCCACAAGAGACCCAGTACTTC.

In this sample, this clone turned up a few times. Relative to the germline gene, one junction end is altered; a read error may explain this. The chain is built from TRBV9 and TRBJ1-5; tentative D call: TRBD1 (5 bases). The germline V gene encodes CDR1 SGDLS and CDR2 YYNGEE. This CDR3 has 12 amino acids. CDR3 nucleotides: TGCAACCGGGGGTATAGCAATCAGCCCCAGCATTTT. Encoded protein: CNRGYSNQPQHF.

The chain couples TRBV7-2 to TRBJ2-7, with TRBD1 matching 7 bases. Germline V gives CDR1 SGHTA, CDR2 FQGNSA. The V gene end was trimmed by 2 bases and the J gene end by 5 bases; junction bases not matched to a gene: 9. The CDR3 has 15 residues. CDR3 sequence: CASSLSGRDRDEQYF. DNA of the CDR3: TGTGCCAGCAGCTTATCGGGCCGTGACAGGGACGAGCAGTACTTC.

The J gene is TRBJ1-5, the V gene TRBV9; TRBD1 agrees at 7 bases. Per germline, CDR1 SGDLS and CDR2 YYNGEE. CDR3 length equals 15 residues. With 0 bases clipped from V and 3 bases from J, the junction kept 3 bases outside the gene matches. In DNA form, the CDR3 reads TGTGCCAGCAGCGTAGAGGGGGCTCTCAATCAGCCCCAGCATTTT. This codes for CASSVEGALNQPQHF.

The V gene is TRBV21-1, the J gene TRBJ1-2. TRBV21-1 is termed a pseudogene. The CDR3 contains 15 residues. The CDR3 protein is CASSKVKGRDYGYTF. The CDR3 nucleotides are TGTGCCAGCAGCAAAGTAAAAGGGAGGGACTATGGCTACACCTTC.

This clone was observed a few times. The chain links TRBV6-5 to TRBJ1-1; 9 bases are a match to TRBD1. This CDR3 is built from 15 residues. With 0 bases clipped from V and 5 bases from J, the junction kept 4 bases outside the gene matches. The germline gives CDR1 MNHEY, CDR2 SVGAGI. CDR3 protein: CASSYSLTGGTEAFF. The CDR3 region has the DNA TGTGCCAGCAGTTACTCGCTGACAGGGGGAACTGAAGCTTTCTTT.

As for this clone: It is likely a read error, because the conserved phenylalanine at the end of the CDR3 is missing. This chain joins TRBV7-2 and TRBJ2-7; TRBD2 matches at 9 bases. Germline loops: CDR1 SGHTA, CDR2 FQGNSA. Unmatched junction bases numbered 9, after V lost 5 bases and J lost 7 bases. CDR3 size: 14 residues. The CDR3 loop reads CASSQGLAPSEQYL. CDR3 coding DNA: TGTGCCAGCAGCCAGGGACTAGCTCCGAGTGAGCAGTACCTC.

The rearrangement links TRBV6-5 to TRBJ1-2, with D possibly TRBD1 on 6 matching bases. Between the trimmed V and J ends, which lost 6 bases and 6 bases, there was a span of 14 bases. Germline V CDR1 and CDR2: MNHEY, SVGAGI. The CDR3 covers 13 residues. CDR3: CASSHREGHGYTF. The CDR3 DNA is TGTGCCAGCAGCCACAGGGAAGGCCATGGCTACACCTTC.

The chain has TRBV6-5 and TRBJ1-5; D possibly corresponds to TRBD1 (5 bases). This CDR3 comprises 14 residues. V lost 6 bases and J lost 4, with 13 bases in between. Germline V CDR1 and CDR2: MNHEY, SVGAGI. CDR3 region: CASSPRRGNQPQHF. DNA of the CDR3: TGTGCCAGCAGCCCACGTAGGGGAAATCAGCCCCAGCATTTT.

This clone was detected only once. The CDR3 nucleotides are TGTGCCAGCAGACCCAGGACAGGGAAGGAGACCCAGTACTTC. Protein: CASRPRTGKETQYF. V is TRBV6-5 and J is TRBJ2-5, with TRBD1 matching over 8 bases. Germline V gene lookup returns CDR1 MNHEY and CDR2 SVGAGI. V trimming: 6 bases; J trimming: 5 bases; junction bases outside the gene matches: 8. The CDR3 contains 14 residues.